The entry below gives a single T cell receptor (beta chain) sequence along with its context. Its antigen remains unknown. Second-dose recipients at about 4 or about 12 weeks were treated as one pooled group. TCRdb keeps only in-frame clones here, not all; method: immunoSEQ multiplex PCR. The top ten hold 6% to 7% of the sample, which has about 48,000 clones, 70% to 90% seen once. This specimen comes from a study of T cell responses to AZD1222 COVID-19 vaccine. Study-level results: Spike-spanning, vaccine-associated CD4 TCRs were dominant at 160-218 and 743-854. Females outnumbered males among donors, who were mostly white British; clonal diversity was possibly underestimated.

Trimming took off 9 bases at V and 4 bases at J, with 10 bases between the two ends. This CDR3 is built from 12 residues. The V gene's germline CDR1 is KGHDR and CDR2 SFDVKD. Specimen: peripheral blood, collected 28 days after the second AZD1222 dose. This chain joins TRBV24-1 and TRBJ2-3; tentatively, D is TRBD1 (6 bases). The receptor was derived from an adult who received the AZD1222 COVID-19 vaccine. This CDR3 reads CATQGFADTQYF. CDR3 coding DNA: TGTGCCACCCAGGGGTTCGCAGATACGCAGTATTTT.